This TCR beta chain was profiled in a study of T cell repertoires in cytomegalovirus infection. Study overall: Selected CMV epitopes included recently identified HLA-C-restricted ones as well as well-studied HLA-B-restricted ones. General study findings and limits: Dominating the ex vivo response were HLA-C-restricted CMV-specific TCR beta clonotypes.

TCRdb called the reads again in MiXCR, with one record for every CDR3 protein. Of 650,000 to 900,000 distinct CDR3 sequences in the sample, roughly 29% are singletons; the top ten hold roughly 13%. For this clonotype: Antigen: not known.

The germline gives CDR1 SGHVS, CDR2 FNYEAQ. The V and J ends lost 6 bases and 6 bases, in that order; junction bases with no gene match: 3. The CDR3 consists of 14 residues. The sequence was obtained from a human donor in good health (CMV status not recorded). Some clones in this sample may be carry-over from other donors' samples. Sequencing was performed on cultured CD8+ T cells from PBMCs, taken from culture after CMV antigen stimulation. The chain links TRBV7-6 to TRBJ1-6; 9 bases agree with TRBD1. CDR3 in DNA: TGTGCCAGCAGTGAGACAGGGGGTAATTCACCCCTCCACTTT. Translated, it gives CASSETGGNSPLHF.